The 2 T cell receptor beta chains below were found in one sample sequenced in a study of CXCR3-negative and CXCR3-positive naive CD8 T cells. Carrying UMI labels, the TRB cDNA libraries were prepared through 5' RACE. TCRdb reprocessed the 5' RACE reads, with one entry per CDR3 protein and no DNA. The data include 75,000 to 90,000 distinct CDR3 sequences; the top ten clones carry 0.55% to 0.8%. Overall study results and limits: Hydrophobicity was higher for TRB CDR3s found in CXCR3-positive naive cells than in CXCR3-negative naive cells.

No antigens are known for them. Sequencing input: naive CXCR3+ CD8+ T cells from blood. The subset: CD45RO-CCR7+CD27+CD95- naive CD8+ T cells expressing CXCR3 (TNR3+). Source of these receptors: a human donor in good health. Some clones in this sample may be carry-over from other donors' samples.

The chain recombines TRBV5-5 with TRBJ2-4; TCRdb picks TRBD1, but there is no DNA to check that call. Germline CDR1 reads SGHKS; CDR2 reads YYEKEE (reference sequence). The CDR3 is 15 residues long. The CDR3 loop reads CASSWGPGQGNIQYF.

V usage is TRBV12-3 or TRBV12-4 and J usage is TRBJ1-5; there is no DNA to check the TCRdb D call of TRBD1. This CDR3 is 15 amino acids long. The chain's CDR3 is CASSIPTGGGRPQHF.